The 2 T cell receptor beta chains reported below all come from one sample, sequenced in a study of shared clonotypes between healthy human individuals. The protocol was immunoSEQ multiplex PCR, while the TCRdb copy is restricted to in-frame clones and leaves out a portion. This repertoire shows fewer than 400,000 clones, around 74% found once; its top ten account for about 9.3%. Input material: memory CD4+ T cells sorted from blood. As for subset: CD45RA-negative fraction. The receptors were gathered from a young man in good health.

The J gene is TRBJ2-7, the V gene TRBV5-1; unclear D gene. Deletions cut 0 bases from V and 6 bases from J, with 7 bases between. The germline gives CDR1 SGHRS, CDR2 YFSETQ. The CDR3 consists of 12 residues. CDR3: CASSLVGSEQYF. The CDR3 DNA reads TGCGCCAGCAGCTTGGTGGGTAGCGAGCAGTACTTC.

The J gene is TRBJ2-2, the V gene TRBV6-1; weak D call: TRBD1 (7 bases). CDR1 and CDR2 (germline): MNHNS, SASEGT. This CDR3 contains 16 residues. The V gene lost 2 bases and the J gene lost 3 bases, with 13 bases spanning the gap. For the CDR3, the DNA is TGTGCCAGCAGTGAATTCAGGGGGGAATACACCGGGGAGCTGTTTTTT. This sequence encodes CASSEFRGEYTGELFF.